The 2 T cell receptor beta chains reported below all come from one sample, sequenced in a study of cytomegalovirus exposure and HLA in healthy donors. PCR involved 60 Vbeta and 13 Jbeta primers. TCRdb's copy holds only in-frame clones and misses some; the assay was immunoSEQ multiplex PCR. The sample data list about 130,000 clones. Sequencing was performed on PBMCs. The source of these receptors is a woman in her 40s in good health and CMV-seropositive.

Note on this clone: Other DNA sequences within the sample encode an identical CDR3. This sequence joins TRBV5-1 and TRBJ2-3; D may be TRBD2 (7 bases). The germline V gene has CDR1 SGHRS and CDR2 YFSETQ. Trimming took 0 bases from V and 3 from J, leaving 14 bases between them. This CDR3 comprises 16 residues. This CDR3 reads CASSLEGRGGTDTQYF. CDR3 sequence (DNA): TGCGCCAGCAGCTTGGAGGGCAGGGGAGGGACAGATACGCAGTATTTT.

The chain uses TRBV9 and TRBJ2-7; 8 bases agree with TRBD1. The CDR3 has 13 amino acids. CDR1 and CDR2 from the germline V gene are SGDLS and YYNGEE. The V gene end was trimmed by 4 bases and the J gene end by 7 bases; junction bases not matched to a gene: 7. The CDR3 spells CASSLTGAGEQYF. CDR3 sequence (DNA): TGTGCCAGCAGCCTGACAGGGGCTGGGGAGCAGTACTTC.